The 27 T cell receptor beta chains below were found in one sample sequenced in a study of Graves' ophthalmopathy and Graves' hyperthyroidism. Transcripts of RNA were the source for amplifying TCR beta CDR3 regions. A first-round RT-PCR used HTBI primers, followed by a second-round multiplex PCR. In TCRdb, the multiplex PCR reads were re-called with MiXCR into one record per CDR3 protein. In the table there are about 740,000 distinct CDR3 sequences, approximately 40% of which are singletons. The sequenced sample was peripheral blood. These receptors all come from an adult man with Graves' ophthalmopathy.

This chain uses TRBV11-1 with TRBJ2-2; tentatively, D is TRBD1 or TRBD2 (5 bases each). This CDR3 region has 18 residues. The germline V gene has CDR1 SGHAT and CDR2 FQDESV (reference sequence). The V and J ends lost 6 bases and 0 bases respectively, with 20 bases between them. The CDR3 region is CASSYDVSGTANTGELFF. CDR3 coding DNA: TGTGCCAGCAGTTACGACGTCTCCGGGACCGCGAACACCGGGGAGCTGTTTTTT.

The chain couples TRBV2 to TRBJ1-1, with D tentatively TRBD1 (5 bases). CDR3 size: 14 residues. The V gene's germline CDR1 is SNHLY and CDR2 FYNNEI. The V end was cut by 1 base, the J end by 5 bases, with 11 bases between. In DNA, the CDR3 is TGTGCCAGCAGTGAAGTGGGGACGGTGACTGAAGCTTTCTTT. This sequence encodes CASSEVGTVTEAFF.

Of note for this clonotype: This may come from a read error, since a much larger clone is one base off. The rearrangement joins TRBV2 to TRBJ2-6, with D uncertain. Per the germline V gene, CDR1 is SNHLY and CDR2 is FYNNEI. The CDR3 has 17 residues. CDR3: CASSGSRSSSGSNVLTF. CDR3 in DNA: TGTGCCAGCAGTGGTAGTAGAAGTAGCTCTGGGTCCAACGTCCTGACTTTC.

This clonotype was observed a single time. This sequence joins TRBV29-1 and TRBJ1-3, with a possible D match to TRBD1 (6 bases). The CDR3 totals 11 residues. Between the trimmed V and J ends, which lost 4 bases and 7 bases, there was a span of 8 bases. The V gene's germline CDR1 is SQVTM and CDR2 ANQGSEA. CDR3 in DNA: TGCAGCGTTGCCGGGGGCAACACCATATATTTT. It translates to CSVAGGNTIYF.

This clonotype was observed many times. The J gene is TRBJ1-5, the V gene TRBV19, with a tentative D call TRBD1 (6 bases). V was cut by 9 bases and J by 6 bases, with 15 bases left in between. Per germline, CDR1 LNHDA and CDR2 SQIVND (reference sequence). The length of the CDR3 is 13 residues. The CDR3 DNA follows: TGTGCCAGCTCGGGGGCAGGGGTTCAGCCCCAGCATTTT. Translated, it gives CASSGAGVQPQHF. Complete variable domain (other parts from reference TRBV19 and TRBJ1-5): DGGITQSPKYLFRKEGQNVTLSCEQNLNHDAMYWYRQDPGQGLRLIYYSQIVNDFQKGDIAEGYSVSREKKESFPLTVTSAQKNPTAFYLCASSGAGVQPQHFGDGTRLSIL.

This clonotype has more than one count but fewer than ten. The genes are TRBV7-2 and TRBJ1-1; tentative D call: TRBD1 (5 bases). CDR3 length: 19 residues. Germline V lookup: CDR1 SGHTA, CDR2 FQGNSA. The germline V and J ends were trimmed by 0 bases and 0 bases, with 20 bases remaining between them. The CDR3 region has the DNA TGTGCCAGCAGCTTAGCTCTGGGGCAGACAACTCTGATGAACACTGAAGCTTTCTTT. This sequence encodes CASSLALGQTTLMNTEAFF.

The genes are TRBV10-2 and TRBJ2-7, with a tentative D call TRBD2 (5 bases). Germline CDR1 reads WSHSY; CDR2 reads SAAADI. With 8 bases removed from V and 7 bases from J, the gap between germline ends came to 18 bases. This CDR3 spans 13 amino acids. DNA of the CDR3: TGCGCCAGCGTGGAGAGCGGACCTCTTGAGCAGTACTTC. Its protein is CASVESGPLEQYF.

The rearrangement links TRBV10-3 to TRBJ1-2; possibly TRBD1 for D (5 bases). The CDR3 length is 14 residues. Trimming pared 10 bases from V and 8 bases from J, leaving 23 bases between. Germline V lookup: CDR1 ENHRY, CDR2 SYGVKD. CDR3 sequence: CASSRKRDGTGYTF. The CDR3 DNA reads as TGTGCCAGCTCACGAAAGAGGGACGGCACGGGCTACACCTTC.

A remark on this clonotype: A much larger clone is a single base away; this may be a read error. This chain links TRBV2 with TRBJ1-2; D is uncertain. Germline loops: CDR1 SNHLY, CDR2 FYNNEI. The CDR3 runs to 13 residues. With 8 bases removed from V and 4 bases from J, the gap between germline ends came to 14 bases. CDR3 DNA: TGTGCCAGCGGGGAGGACGAATCCTATGGCTACACCTTC. Protein: CASGEDESYGYTF. The whole variable domain, filled in from reference TRBV2 and TRBJ1-2, reads EPEVTQTPSHQVTQMGQEVILRCVPISNHLYFYWYRQILGQKVEFLVSFYNNEISEKSEIFDDQFSVERPDGSNFTLKIRSTKLEDSAMYFCASGEDESYGYTFGSGTRLTVV.

This clonotype has just a few counts. The rearrangement links TRBV20-1 to TRBJ2-5, with 12 bases aligning to TRBD1. CDR3 length equals 15 residues. The germline gives CDR1 DFQATT, CDR2 SNEGSKA (reference sequence). V was pared by 5 bases and J by 5 bases, with 9 bases of the junction left unmatched. The DNA of the CDR3 is TGCAGTGCTCGCCCGGGACAGGGGGCTGTGGAGACCCAGTACTTC. It is translated as CSARPGQGAVETQYF.

As for this clonotype: In this CDR3 the conserved last residue, phenylalanine or tryptophan, is missing, so a read error is likely. The DNA is left out, because the CDR3 cannot be placed on it with certainty; the CDR3 is given as TCRdb lists it. The gene calls are TRBV7-3 and TRBJ2-7; no DNA check was done on the table's D call, TRBD2. The CDR3 has 8 amino acids, counting both end residues. The germline V gene has CDR1 SGHTA and CDR2 FQGTGA. The CDR3 protein is CASSSIAG.

This clonotype was observed at least ten times. The chain couples TRBV15 to TRBJ2-7; 7 positions agree with TRBD1. V trimming: 0 bases; J trimming: 1 base; junction bases outside the gene matches: 6. This CDR3 has 16 residues. The germline V gene encodes CDR1 LNHNV and CDR2 YYDKDF (reference sequence). CDR3 amino acids: CATSREKDRVSYEQYF. CDR3 coding DNA: TGTGCCACCAGCAGAGAGAAAGACAGGGTTTCCTACGAGCAGTACTTC.

Ten or more counts support this clonotype. This chain joins TRBV10-3 and TRBJ2-2, with D unclear. The CDR3 sequence is 13 residues long. Trimming removed 6 bases from V and 3 bases from J, with 8 bases in between. Germline CDR1 reads ENHRY; CDR2 reads SYGVKD. CDR3 DNA sequence: TGTGCCATCAGGATGGACGACACCGGGGAGCTGTTTTTT. Translation: CAIRMDDTGELFF.

This clonotype turned up a few times. This sequence joins TRBV12-3 or TRBV12-4 and TRBJ1-2; TRBD1 matches 9 bases. V shed 5 bases and J 7 bases; nucleotides not matched to a gene: 14. The CDR3 spans 16 residues. CDR3 in DNA: TGTGCCAGCAGTGCTCGCCCACAGGGGGCGCCCGGTGGCTACACCTTC. Amino acids: CASSARPQGAPGGYTF.

This clonotype was recorded many times. The CDR3 is CSALPTGNYGYTF. Written as DNA, the CDR3 is TGCAGTGCTCTTCCGACAGGGAACTATGGCTACACCTTC. This chain links TRBV20-1 with TRBJ1-2; 7 positions match TRBD1. Germline values: CDR1 DFQATT, CDR2 SNEGSKA (reference sequence). Trimming removed 5 bases from V and 2 bases from J; junction bases left unmatched: 5. The CDR3 extends over 13 amino acids.

This chain connects TRBV5-1 to TRBJ2-5; TRBD1 matches 7 bases. V was pared by 5 bases and J by 7 bases, with 8 bases of the junction left unmatched. The CDR3 spans 13 residues. Germline V CDR1 and CDR2: SGHRS, YFSETQ. The CDR3 DNA reads as TGCGCCAGCAGGCAAGGGACAGAGGGGACCCAGTACTTC. Translating it yields CASRQGTEGTQYF.

In this sample, this clonotype turned up once. The chain couples TRBV11-2 to TRBJ1-2, with 8 bases lining up with TRBD1. Germline CDR1 is SGHAT and CDR2 is FQNNGV. The CDR3 totals 15 residues. J lost 2 bases, V lost 3 bases, and 5 bases had no gene match. The CDR3: CASSLTGQANYGYTF. Written as DNA, the CDR3 is TGTGCCAGCAGCTTGACGGGACAGGCAAACTATGGCTACACCTTC.

To note about this clonotype: This could be a read error, since a much larger clone is one nucleotide away. CDR3 sequence reads: CAGSKQVSFDEQYF. The CDR3 bases are TGTGCCGGCAGCAAACAAGTTAGTTTCGACGAGCAGTACTTC. This sequence joins TRBV7-2 and TRBJ2-7; D not resolved. The CDR3 is made up of 14 amino acids. The germline V gene encodes CDR1 SGHTA and CDR2 FQGNSA.

This clonotype was observed many times. The chain recombines TRBV7-9 with TRBJ1-6; D remains unclear. Germline CDR1 is SEHNR and CDR2 is FQNEAQ (reference sequence). V dropped 5 bases and J dropped 8 bases, with 10 bases sitting between them. The CDR3 totals 13 residues. CDR3 sequence: CASSPLPDSPLHF. The CDR3 DNA is TGTGCCAGCAGCCCCCTGCCGGATTCACCCCTCCACTTT.

This clonotype has a count of ten or more. One junction end does not reproduce the germline sequence, and a read error may be involved. The V call is TRBV2, the J call TRBJ2-5; D remains unclear. CDR1 is SNHLY, CDR2 FYNNEI, per germline. This CDR3 is built from 12 residues. The CDR3: CATWAPQGTQYF. The DNA for the CDR3 is TGTGCCACCTGGGCTCCCCAAGGGACCCAGTACTTC.

This clonotype was observed many times. The chain carries TRBV2 and TRBJ1-5; D may be TRBD1 (6 bases). Germline V gives CDR1 SNHLY, CDR2 FYNNEI. Trimming stripped 4 bases from V and 0 bases from J, with 7 bases between. The CDR3 loop spans 14 amino acids. Here the CDR3 reads CASSGQVSNQPQHF. DNA for the CDR3: TGTGCCAGCAGTGGACAGGTTAGCAATCAGCCCCAGCATTTT.

This clonotype showed up just a few times. This chain connects TRBV7-3 to TRBJ2-2; D gene uncertain. The V gene lost 2 bases and the J gene lost 0 bases, with 7 bases spanning the gap. In germline, CDR1 is SGHTA, CDR2 FQGTGA. The CDR3 length is 15 residues. The CDR3 is CASSLGYSNTGELFF. The CDR3 region has the DNA TGTGCCAGCAGCTTAGGCTATTCGAACACCGGGGAGCTGTTTTTT. The complete variable domain, with remaining parts taken from reference TRBV7-3 and TRBJ2-2, reads GAGVSQTPSNKVTEKGKYVELRCDPISGHTALYWYRQSLGQGPEFLIYFQGTGAADDSGLPNDRFFAVRPEGSVSTLKIQRTERGDSAVYLCASSLGYSNTGELFFGEGSRLTVL.

This clonotype was seen only a few times. The junction shows a germline mismatch at one end, possibly a read error. The chain is built from TRBV7-9 and TRBJ1-2, with 9 bases fitting TRBD1. CDR1 is SEHNR, CDR2 FQNEAQ, per germline (reference sequence). The CDR3 covers 17 residues. The CDR3 sequence is CASSQAPSDRGGDGYTF. CDR3 sequence (DNA): TGCGCCAGCAGCCAAGCCCCCTCGGACAGGGGAGGAGATGGCTACACCTTC.

This clonotype was seen more than once but under ten times. The CDR3 is CASTPMANTGELFF. The CDR3 nucleotides are TGTGCCAGCACCCCTATGGCGAACACCGGGGAGCTGTTTTTT. This chain connects TRBV2 to TRBJ2-2; D remains unclear. The CDR3 is made up of 14 amino acids. The V and J ends lost 7 bases and 0 bases respectively, with 9 bases between them. In germline, CDR1 is SNHLY, CDR2 FYNNEI.

This clonotype was counted ten times or more. The rearrangement links TRBV5-1 to TRBJ2-6; 7 bases agree with TRBD1. Germline CDR1 SGHRS, CDR2 YFSETQ. With V trimmed by 4 bases and J by 0 bases, 10 bases remained unmatched. The CDR3 totals 18 residues. CDR3 bases: TGCGCCAGCAGCGGAAGGGACAGTAAGAGCTCTGGGGCCAACGTCCTGACTTTC. Its protein is CASSGRDSKSSGANVLTF.

This clonotype showed up just once. CDR3 residues: CASGTDLQETQYF. DNA for the CDR3: TGTGCCAGCGGAACCGACTTGCAAGAGACCCAGTACTTC. This rearrangement joins TRBV25-1 to TRBJ2-5; no reliable D call. Germline CDR1 and CDR2: MGHDK and SYGVNS. The V end was cut by 8 bases, the J end by 2 bases, with 12 bases between. The CDR3 length is 13 residues.

Notes on this clonotype: This sequence may be a read error, since a much larger clone differs from it by one base. The CDR3 does not close with the conserved phenylalanine or tryptophan, likely indicating a read error. This chain uses TRBV11-2 with TRBJ2-7, with D maybe TRBD1 (6 bases). CDR1 and CDR2 from the germline V gene are SGHAT and FQNNGV. Trimming stripped 4 bases from V and 6 bases from J, with 13 bases between. CDR3 length equals 13 residues. CDR3: CASSSTPGAEQYL. In DNA, the CDR3 is TGTGCCAGCAGCTCGACCCCAGGGGCCGAGCAGTACCTC.